This T cell receptor beta chain was captured by sequencing in a study of identical twins. This CDR3 comprises 16 residues. The trim removed 0 bases at V and 5 bases at J, leaving 7 bases unmatched. Germline CDR1 reads SGHRS; CDR2 reads YFSETQ. One entry per CDR3 protein results from TCRdb running MiXCR on the 5' RACE reads. The sample lists about 890,000 distinct CDR3 sequences; about 12% were seen once. These records were also assigned to another study, of yellow fever vaccine responses in identical twins.

The sequenced sample consisted of PBMCs. The sequence was obtained from a woman between 18 and 30 years old in good health. The V call is TRBV5-1, the J call TRBJ2-1, with 8 bases identical to TRBD1. The CDR3 reads CASSLAGRQGNNEQFF. The CDR3, as DNA: TGCGCCAGCAGCTTGGCCGGAAGACAGGGGAACAATGAGCAGTTCTTC.